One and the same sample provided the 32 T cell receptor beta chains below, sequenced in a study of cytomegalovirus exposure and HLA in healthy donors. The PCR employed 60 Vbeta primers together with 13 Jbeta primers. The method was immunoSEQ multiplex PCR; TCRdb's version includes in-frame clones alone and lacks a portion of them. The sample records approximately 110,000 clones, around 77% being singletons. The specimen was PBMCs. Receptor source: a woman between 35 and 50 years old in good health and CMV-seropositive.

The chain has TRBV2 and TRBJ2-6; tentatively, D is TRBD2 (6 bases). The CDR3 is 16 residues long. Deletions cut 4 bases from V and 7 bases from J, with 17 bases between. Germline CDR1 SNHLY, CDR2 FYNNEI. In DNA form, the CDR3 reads TGTGCCAGCAGTGTCGGGCTAGCGTCACAAGCCAACGTCCTGACTTTC. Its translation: CASSVGLASQANVLTF.

This chain's CDR3 is CASRRQGIGYEQYF. The CDR3 bases are TGTGCCAGCAGGAGACAGGGGATAGGGTACGAGCAGTACTTC. The chain recombines TRBV28 with TRBJ2-5; 8 nucleotides agree with TRBD1. The assigned J gene may be wrong: the sequence end matches TRBJ2-7 better. Germline CDR1 is MDHEN and CDR2 is SYDVKM. The CDR3 has 14 amino acids.

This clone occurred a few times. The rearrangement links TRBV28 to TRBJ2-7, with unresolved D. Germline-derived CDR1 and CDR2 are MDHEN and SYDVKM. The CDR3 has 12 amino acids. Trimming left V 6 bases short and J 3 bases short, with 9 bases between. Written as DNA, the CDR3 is TGTGCCAGCAGGGCCAGTCTCTACGAGCAGTACTTC. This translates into CASRASLYEQYF.

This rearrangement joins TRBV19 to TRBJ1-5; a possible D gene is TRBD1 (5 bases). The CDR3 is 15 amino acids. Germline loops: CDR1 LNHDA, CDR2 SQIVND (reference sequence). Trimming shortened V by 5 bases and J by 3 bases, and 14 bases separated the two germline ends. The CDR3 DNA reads TGTGCCAGTAGTCCTCCCGACAGTTTCAATCAGCCCCAGCATTTT. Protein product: CASSPPDSFNQPQHF. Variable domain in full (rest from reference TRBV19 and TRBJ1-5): DGGITQSPKYLFRKEGQNVTLSCEQNLNHDAMYWYRQDPGQGLRLIYYSQIVNDFQKGDIAEGYSVSREKKESFPLTVTSAQKNPTAFYLCASSPPDSFNQPQHFGDGTRLSIL.

Here the CDR3 reads CASSHGNTEAFF. The CDR3 coding sequence is TGCGCCAGCAGCCACGGGAACACTGAAGCTTTCTTT. The chain recombines TRBV4-1 with TRBJ1-1; D is unclear. The V end was cut by 3 bases, the J end by 1 base, with 3 bases between. This CDR3 has 12 amino acids. CDR1 and CDR2 (germline): MGHRA, YSYEKL.

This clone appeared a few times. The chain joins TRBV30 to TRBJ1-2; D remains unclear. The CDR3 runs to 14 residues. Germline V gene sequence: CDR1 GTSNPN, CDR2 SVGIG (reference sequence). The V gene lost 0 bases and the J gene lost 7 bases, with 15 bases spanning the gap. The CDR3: CAWSVRRVLSGYTF. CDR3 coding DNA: TGTGCCTGGAGTGTACGGCGGGTATTAAGTGGCTACACCTTC.

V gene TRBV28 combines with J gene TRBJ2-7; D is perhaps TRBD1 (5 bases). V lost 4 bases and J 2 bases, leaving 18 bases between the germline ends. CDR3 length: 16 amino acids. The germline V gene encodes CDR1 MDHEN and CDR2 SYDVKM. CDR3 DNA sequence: TGTGCCAGCAGTTCCTCCAGGGCTCTTCTGACCTACGAGCAGTACTTC. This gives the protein CASSSSRALLTYEQYF.

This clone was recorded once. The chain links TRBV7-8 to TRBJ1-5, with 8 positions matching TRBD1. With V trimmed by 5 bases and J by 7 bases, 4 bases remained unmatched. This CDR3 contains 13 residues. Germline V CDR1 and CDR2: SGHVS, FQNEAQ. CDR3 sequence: CASSLDRDQPQHF. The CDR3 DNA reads TGTGCCAGCAGCCTGGACAGGGACCAGCCCCAGCATTTT. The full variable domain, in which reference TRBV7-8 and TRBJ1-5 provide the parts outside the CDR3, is GAGVSQSPRYKVAKRGQDVALRCDPISGHVSLFWYQQALGQGPEFLTYFQNEAQLDKSGLPSDRFFAERPEGSVSTLKIQRTQQEDSAVYLCASSLDRDQPQHFGDGTRLSIL.

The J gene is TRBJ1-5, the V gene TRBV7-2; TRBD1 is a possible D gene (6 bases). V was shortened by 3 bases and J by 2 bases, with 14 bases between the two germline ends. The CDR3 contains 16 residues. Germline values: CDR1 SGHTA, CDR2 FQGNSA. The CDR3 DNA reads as TGTGCCAGCAGCTTTCCCAGGGGTGGGGGCAATCAGCCCCAGCATTTT. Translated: CASSFPRGGGNQPQHF.

CDR3: CASSPRTTYEQYF. DNA for the CDR3: TGTGCCAGCAGCCCCCGGACAACCTACGAGCAGTACTTC. V is TRBV11-2 and J is TRBJ2-7; weak D call: TRBD1 (5 bases). The germline V and J ends were trimmed by 5 bases and 2 bases, with 10 bases remaining between them. Germline lookup yields CDR1 SGHAT and CDR2 FQNNGV. The CDR3 runs 13 residues.

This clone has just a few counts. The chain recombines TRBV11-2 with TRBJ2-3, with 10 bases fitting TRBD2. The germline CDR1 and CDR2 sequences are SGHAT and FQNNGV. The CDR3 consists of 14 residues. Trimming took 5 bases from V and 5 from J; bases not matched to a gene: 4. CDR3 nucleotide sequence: TGTGCCAGCAGCAAGGGACTAGCGATAGATACGCAGTATTTT. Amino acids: CASSKGLAIDTQYF.

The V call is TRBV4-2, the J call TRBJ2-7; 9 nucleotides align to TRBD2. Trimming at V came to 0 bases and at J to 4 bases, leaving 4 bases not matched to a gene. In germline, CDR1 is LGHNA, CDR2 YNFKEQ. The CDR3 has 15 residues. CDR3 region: CASSQESLAGYEQYF. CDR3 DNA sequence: TGTGCCAGCAGCCAAGAATCCCTAGCGGGGTACGAGCAGTACTTC.

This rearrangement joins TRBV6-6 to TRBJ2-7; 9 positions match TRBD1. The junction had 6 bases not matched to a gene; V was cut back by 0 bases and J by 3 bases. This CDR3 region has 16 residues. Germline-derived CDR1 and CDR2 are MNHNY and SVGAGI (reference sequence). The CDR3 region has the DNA TGTGCCAGCAGTTACTCGGCCCTGACAGGGGGCTACGAGCAGTACTTC. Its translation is CASSYSALTGGYEQYF.

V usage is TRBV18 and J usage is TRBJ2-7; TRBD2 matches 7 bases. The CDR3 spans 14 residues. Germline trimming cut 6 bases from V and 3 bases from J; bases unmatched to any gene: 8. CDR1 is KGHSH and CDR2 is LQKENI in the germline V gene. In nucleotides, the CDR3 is TGTGCCAGCTCCCCTGGGGGAGGGGACTACGAGCAGTACTTC. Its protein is CASSPGGGDYEQYF.

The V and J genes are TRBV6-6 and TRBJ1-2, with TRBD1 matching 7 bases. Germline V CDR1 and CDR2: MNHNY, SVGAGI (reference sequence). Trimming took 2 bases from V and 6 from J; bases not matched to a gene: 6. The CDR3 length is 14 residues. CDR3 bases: TGTGCCAGCAGTTACCGAGGACAGGAGGATGGCTACACCTTC. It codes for CASSYRGQEDGYTF.

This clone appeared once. The CDR3, as DNA: TGTGCCACCAGCAAAACCTTAGCGGGAGCCTCCTACAATGAGCAGTTCTTC. Translation gives CATSKTLAGASYNEQFF. The V call is TRBV15, the J call TRBJ2-1; 9 bases agree with TRBD2. J gave up 0 bases and V 4 bases, and 7 bases lay outside the gene matches. Germline CDR1 LNHNV, CDR2 YYDKDF (reference sequence). The CDR3 totals 17 residues.

This chain's CDR3 is CASSLAAANTGELFF. The CDR3 bases are TGTGCCAGCAGTTTGGCGGCCGCGAACACCGGGGAGCTGTTTTTT. The rearrangement links TRBV28 to TRBJ2-2; D uncertain. Germline V gene data show CDR1 as MDHEN and CDR2 as SYDVKM. Trimming shortened V by 3 bases and J by 0 bases, and 8 bases separated the two germline ends. The CDR3 has 15 amino acids. The variable domain in full, completed from reference TRBV28 and TRBJ2-2, reads DVKVTQSSRYLVKRTGEKVFLECVQDMDHENMFWYRQDPGLGLRLIYFSYDVKMKEKGDIPEGYSVSREKKERFSLILESASTNQTSMYLCASSLAAANTGELFFGEGSRLTVL.

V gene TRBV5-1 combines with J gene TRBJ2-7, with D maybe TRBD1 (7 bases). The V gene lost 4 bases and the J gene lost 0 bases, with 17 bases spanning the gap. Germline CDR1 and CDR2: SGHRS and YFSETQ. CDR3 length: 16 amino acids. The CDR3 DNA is TGCGCCAGCAGCCGCAGGGGGACTTTCAGCTCCTACGAGCAGTACTTC. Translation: CASSRRGTFSSYEQYF.

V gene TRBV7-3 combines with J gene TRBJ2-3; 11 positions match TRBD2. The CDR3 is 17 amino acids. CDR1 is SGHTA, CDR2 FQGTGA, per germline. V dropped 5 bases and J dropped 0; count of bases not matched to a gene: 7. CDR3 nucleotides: TGTGCCAGCAGCCCCGACGGACTAGCGGGTAGCACAGATACGCAGTATTTT. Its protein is CASSPDGLAGSTDTQYF.

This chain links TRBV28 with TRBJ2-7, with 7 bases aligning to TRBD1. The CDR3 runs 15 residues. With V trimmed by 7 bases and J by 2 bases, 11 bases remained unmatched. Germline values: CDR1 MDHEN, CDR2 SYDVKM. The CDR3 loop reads CASTSKGQPTYEQYF. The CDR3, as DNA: TGTGCCAGCACCAGTAAGGGACAGCCGACCTACGAGCAGTACTTC.

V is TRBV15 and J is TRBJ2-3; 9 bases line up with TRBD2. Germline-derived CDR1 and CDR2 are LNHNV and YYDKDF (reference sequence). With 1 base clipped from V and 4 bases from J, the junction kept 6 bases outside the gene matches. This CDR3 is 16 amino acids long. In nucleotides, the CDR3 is TGTGCCACCAGCAGAGGAGGGCGGGGGGGTGCAGATACGCAGTATTTT. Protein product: CATSRGGRGGADTQYF.

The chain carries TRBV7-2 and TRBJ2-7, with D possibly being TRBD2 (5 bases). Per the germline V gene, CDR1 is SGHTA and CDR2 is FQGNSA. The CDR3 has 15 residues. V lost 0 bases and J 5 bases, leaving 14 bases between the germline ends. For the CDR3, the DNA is TGTGCCAGCAGCTTAGCACGGGATTTTCTTCACGAGCAGTACTTC. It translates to CASSLARDFLHEQYF.

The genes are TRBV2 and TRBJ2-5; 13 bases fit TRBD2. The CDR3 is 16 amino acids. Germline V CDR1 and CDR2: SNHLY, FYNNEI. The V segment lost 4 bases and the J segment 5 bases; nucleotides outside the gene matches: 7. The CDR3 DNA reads TGTGCCAGCAGTGGAACTAGCGGGAGGGCCCTGGAGACCCAGTACTTC. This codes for CASSGTSGRALETQYF.

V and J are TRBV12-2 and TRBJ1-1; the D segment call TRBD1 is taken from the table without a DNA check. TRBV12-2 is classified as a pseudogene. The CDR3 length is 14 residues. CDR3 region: CASRSGQEYTEAFF. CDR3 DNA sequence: TGTGCAAGTCGCTCAGGACAGGAATACACTGAAGCTTTCTTT.

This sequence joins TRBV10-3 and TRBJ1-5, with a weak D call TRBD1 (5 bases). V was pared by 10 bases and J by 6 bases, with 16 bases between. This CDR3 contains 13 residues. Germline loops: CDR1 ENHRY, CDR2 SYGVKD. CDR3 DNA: TGTGCCACCATACAGGTATTGGGTCAGCCCCAGCATTTT. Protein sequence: CATIQVLGQPQHF.

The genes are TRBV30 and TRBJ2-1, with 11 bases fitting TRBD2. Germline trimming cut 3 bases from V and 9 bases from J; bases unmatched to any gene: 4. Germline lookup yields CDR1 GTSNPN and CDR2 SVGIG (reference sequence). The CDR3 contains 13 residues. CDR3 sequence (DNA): TGTGCCTGGAGCCCCGGGACTAGCGGTGAGCAGTTCTTC. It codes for CAWSPGTSGEQFF.

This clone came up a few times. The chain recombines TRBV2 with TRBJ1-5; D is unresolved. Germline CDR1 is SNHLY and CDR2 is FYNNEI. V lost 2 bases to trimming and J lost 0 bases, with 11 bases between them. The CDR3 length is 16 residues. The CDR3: CASSETSVYSNQPQHF. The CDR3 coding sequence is TGTGCCAGCAGTGAAACGTCAGTTTATAGCAATCAGCCCCAGCATTTT.

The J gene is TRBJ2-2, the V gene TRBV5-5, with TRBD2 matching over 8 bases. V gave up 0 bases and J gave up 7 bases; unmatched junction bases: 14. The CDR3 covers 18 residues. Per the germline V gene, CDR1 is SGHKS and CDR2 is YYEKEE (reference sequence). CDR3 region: CASSLGGSGNAGSGELFF. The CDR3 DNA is TGTGCCAGCAGCTTGGGTGGTAGCGGGAATGCCGGGAGCGGGGAGCTGTTTTTT.

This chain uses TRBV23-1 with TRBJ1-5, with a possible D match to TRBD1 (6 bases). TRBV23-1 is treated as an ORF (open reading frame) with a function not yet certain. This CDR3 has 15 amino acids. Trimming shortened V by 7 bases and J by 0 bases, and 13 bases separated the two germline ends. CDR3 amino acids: CASTSDSFSNQPQHF. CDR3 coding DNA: TGCGCCAGCACCTCGGACAGTTTTAGCAATCAGCCCCAGCATTTT.

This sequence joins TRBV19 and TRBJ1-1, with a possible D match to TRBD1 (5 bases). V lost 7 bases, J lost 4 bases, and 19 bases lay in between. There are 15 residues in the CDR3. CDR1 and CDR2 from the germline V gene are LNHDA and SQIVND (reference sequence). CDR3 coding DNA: TGTGCCAGTAACCCCTCGTTAGGGGATCTCACTGAAGCTTTCTTT. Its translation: CASNPSLGDLTEAFF. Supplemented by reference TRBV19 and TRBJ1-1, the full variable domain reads DGGITQSPKYLFRKEGQNVTLSCEQNLNHDAMYWYRQDPGQGLRLIYYSQIVNDFQKGDIAEGYSVSREKKESFPLTVTSAQKNPTAFYLCASNPSLGDLTEAFFGQGTRLTVV.

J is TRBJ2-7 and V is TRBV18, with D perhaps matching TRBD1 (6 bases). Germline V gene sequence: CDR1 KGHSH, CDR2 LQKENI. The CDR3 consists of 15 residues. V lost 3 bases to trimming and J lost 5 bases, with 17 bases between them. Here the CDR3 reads CASSPIQGSDHEQYF. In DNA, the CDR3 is TGTGCCAGCTCACCGATCCAGGGGTCCGACCACGAGCAGTACTTC.

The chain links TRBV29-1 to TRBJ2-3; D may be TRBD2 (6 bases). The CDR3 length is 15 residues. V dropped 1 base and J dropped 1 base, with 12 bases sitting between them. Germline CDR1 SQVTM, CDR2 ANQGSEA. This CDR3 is CSVEAARRGTDTQYF. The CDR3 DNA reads TGCAGCGTTGAAGCGGCCCGGAGGGGCACAGATACGCAGTATTTT.